This T cell receptor (beta chain) was identified in a study of cytomegalovirus exposure and HLA in healthy donors. Sequencing was performed with immunoSEQ multiplex PCR; in TCRdb, only in-frame clones are kept and a portion is missing. The sample records approximately 200,000 clones, around 80% being singletons. General study findings and limits: The authors listed 150 to 200 TCR beta chains as cytomegalovirus-associated. The finding came from a later analysis; first-cohort TCR clusters tended to co-occur in the approximately 120 validation repertoires.

The V end lost 1 base, the J end lost 1 base, and 3 bases lay between the germline ends. CDR3 size: 12 residues. CDR1 and CDR2 from the germline V gene are SGHDT and YYEEEE. This clone was recorded at least ten times. Its antigen is still unknown. Other DNA sequences in this sample translate to the same CDR3. Sequenced material: PBMCs. The chain is built from TRBV5-6 and TRBJ2-7; D uncertain. The clonotype was recovered from a woman aged 25 to 39 in good health and CMV-seronegative. For the CDR3, the DNA is TGTGCCAGCAGCTTGTATTCCTACGAGCAGTACTTC. It encodes CASSLYSYEQYF.